The subject of this entry is one TCR beta chain. Its target is unknown. This specimen comes from a study of PD-L1 blockade in urothelial cancer. Study as a whole: The patients' atezolizumab therapy, 1,200 mg intravenously every 3 weeks, started at some point between 2013 and 2014. About 90% of the roughly 29 patients were men with bladder-origin urothelial cancer.

Produced via immunoSEQ multiplex PCR; TCRdb's table is partial and in-frame only. The table records 100,000 or so clones, 70% to 85% of them present only once. General study findings and limits: Patients with below-median pretreatment blood clonality survived longer.

The clonotype was recovered from a man aged 50-59 years with urothelial cancer. The sample here was PBMCs, taken around atezolizumab (anti-PD-L1) treatment.

CDR3 loop: CASRLDRGQVTQYF. CDR3 bases: TGTGCCAGCAGACTCGACAGGGGGCAGGTGACCCAGTACTTC. The chain combines TRBV6-1 with TRBJ2-5; 10 bases agree with TRBD1. The CDR3 length is 14 residues. Per the germline V gene, CDR1 is MNHNS and CDR2 is SASEGT. Trimming at V came to 6 bases and at J to 7 bases, leaving 8 bases not matched to a gene.